The TCR beta chain described here comes from a study of T cell responses to AZD1222 COVID-19 vaccine. Study background: Both about-4-week and about-12-week second-dose recipients were combined.

From germline, CDR1 is ENHRY and CDR2 SYGVKD. The CDR3 runs 15 residues. V gave up 4 bases and J gave up 2 bases; unmatched junction bases: 4. Profiling relied on immunoSEQ multiplex PCR, and the TCRdb table lists in-frame clones only, not all of them. The repertoire holds about 140,000 clones, with roughly 88% as singletons. Study-wide points: Recipients of two AZD1222 doses showed rising Spike-specific TCR breadth and depth. Regions left unmutated in variants are reportedly the target of nearly half of spike-specific TCRs.

Notes on this clone: Its specificity is unknown.

V is TRBV10-3 and J is TRBJ1-5; 8 bases line up with TRBD1. Specimen: peripheral blood, collected on day 0 of AZD1222 vaccination. This receptor was obtained from an adult in good health. The CDR3 protein is CAISASGGGNQPQHF. CDR3 in DNA: TGTGCCATCAGTGCTTCAGGGGGCGGCAATCAGCCCCAGCATTTT.